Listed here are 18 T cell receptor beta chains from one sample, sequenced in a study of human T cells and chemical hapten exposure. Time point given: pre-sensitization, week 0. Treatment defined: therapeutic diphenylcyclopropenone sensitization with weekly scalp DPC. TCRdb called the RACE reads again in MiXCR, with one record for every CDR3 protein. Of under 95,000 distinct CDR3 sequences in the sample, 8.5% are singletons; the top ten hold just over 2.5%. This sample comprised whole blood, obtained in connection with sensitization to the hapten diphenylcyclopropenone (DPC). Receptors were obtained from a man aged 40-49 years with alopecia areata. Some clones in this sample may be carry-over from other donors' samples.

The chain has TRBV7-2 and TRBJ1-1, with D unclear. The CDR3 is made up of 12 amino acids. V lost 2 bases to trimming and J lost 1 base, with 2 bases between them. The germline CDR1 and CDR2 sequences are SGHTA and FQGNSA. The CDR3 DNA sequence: TGTGCCAGCAGCTTATCGAACACTGAAGCTTTCTTT. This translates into CASSLSNTEAFF. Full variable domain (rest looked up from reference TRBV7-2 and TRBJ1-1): GAGVSQSPSNKVTEKGKDVELRCDPISGHTALYWYRQSLGQGLEFLIYFQGNSAPDKSGLPSDRFSAERTGGSVSTLTIQRTQQEDSAVYLCASSLSNTEAFFGQGTRLTVV.

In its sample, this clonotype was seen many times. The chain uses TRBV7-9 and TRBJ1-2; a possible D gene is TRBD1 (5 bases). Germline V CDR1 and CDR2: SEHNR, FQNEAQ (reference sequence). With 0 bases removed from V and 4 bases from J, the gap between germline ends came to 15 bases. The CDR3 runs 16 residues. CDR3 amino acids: CASSLAGGVPSYGYTF. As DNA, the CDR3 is TGTGCCAGCAGCTTAGCGGGGGGAGTCCCTTCCTATGGCTACACCTTC.

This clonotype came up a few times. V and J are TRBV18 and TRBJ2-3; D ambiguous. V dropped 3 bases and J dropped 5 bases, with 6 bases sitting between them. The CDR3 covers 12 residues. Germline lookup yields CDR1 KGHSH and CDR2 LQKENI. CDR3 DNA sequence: TGTGCCAGCTCACCCTGGGAAGATACGCAGTATTTT. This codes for CASSPWEDTQYF.

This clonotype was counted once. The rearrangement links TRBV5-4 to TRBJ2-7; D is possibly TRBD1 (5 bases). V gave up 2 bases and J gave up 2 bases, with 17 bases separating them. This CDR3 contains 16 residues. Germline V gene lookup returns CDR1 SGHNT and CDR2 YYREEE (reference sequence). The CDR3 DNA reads TGTGCCAGCAGCTTAGGTACGGCGACAGTTACCTACGAGCAGTACTTC. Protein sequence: CASSLGTATVTYEQYF. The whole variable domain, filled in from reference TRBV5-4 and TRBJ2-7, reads ETGVTQSPTHLIKTRGQQVTLRCSSQSGHNTVSWYQQALGQGPQFIFQYYREEENGRGNFPPRFSGLQFPNYSSELNVNALELDDSALYLCASSLGTATVTYEQYFGPGTRLTVT.

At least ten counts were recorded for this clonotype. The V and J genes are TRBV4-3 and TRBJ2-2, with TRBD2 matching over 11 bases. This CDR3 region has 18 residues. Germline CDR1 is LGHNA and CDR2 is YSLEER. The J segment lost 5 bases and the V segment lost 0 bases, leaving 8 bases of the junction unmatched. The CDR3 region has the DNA TGCGCCAGCAGCCAAGATAGGGGCCTAGCGGGAGGAACCGGGGAGCTGTTTTTT. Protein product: CASSQDRGLAGGTGELFF.

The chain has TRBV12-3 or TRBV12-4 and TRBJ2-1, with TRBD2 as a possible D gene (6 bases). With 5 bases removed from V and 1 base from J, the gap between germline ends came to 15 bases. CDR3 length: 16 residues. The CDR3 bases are TGTGCCAGCAGTGGACCGGGACTCGATTCCTACAATGAGCAGTTCTTC. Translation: CASSGPGLDSYNEQFF.

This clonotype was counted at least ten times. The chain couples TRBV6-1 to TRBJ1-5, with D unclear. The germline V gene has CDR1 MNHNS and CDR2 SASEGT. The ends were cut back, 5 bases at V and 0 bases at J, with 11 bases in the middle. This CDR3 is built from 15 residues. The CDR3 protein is CASSQRPDSNQPQHF. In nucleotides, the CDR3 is TGTGCCAGCAGTCAGAGGCCAGATAGCAATCAGCCCCAGCATTTT.

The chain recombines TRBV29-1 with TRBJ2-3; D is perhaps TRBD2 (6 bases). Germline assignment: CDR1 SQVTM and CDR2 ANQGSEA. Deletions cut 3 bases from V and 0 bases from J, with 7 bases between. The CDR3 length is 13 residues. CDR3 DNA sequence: TGCAGCGTTGACAGCGGGAGCACAGATACGCAGTATTTT. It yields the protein CSVDSGSTDTQYF.

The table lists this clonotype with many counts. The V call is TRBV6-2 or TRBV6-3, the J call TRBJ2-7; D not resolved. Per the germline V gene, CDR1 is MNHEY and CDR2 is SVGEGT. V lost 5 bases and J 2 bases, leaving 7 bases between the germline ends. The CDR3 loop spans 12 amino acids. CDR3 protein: CASSPSTYEQYF. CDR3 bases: TGTGCCAGCAGTCCCTCCACCTACGAGCAGTACTTC.

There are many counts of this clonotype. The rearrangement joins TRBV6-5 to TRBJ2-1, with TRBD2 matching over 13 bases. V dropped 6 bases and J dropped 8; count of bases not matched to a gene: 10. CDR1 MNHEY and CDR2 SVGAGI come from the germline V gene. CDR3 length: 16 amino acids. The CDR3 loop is CASSEIGLAGDDEQFF. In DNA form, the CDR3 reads TGTGCCAGCAGCGAAATAGGACTAGCGGGAGATGATGAGCAGTTCTTC.

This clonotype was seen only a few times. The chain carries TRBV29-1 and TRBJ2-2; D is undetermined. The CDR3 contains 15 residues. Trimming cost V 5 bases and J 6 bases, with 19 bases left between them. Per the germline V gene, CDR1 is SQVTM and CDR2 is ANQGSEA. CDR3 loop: CSVYHDSGFAGELFF. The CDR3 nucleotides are TGCAGCGTTTACCATGATAGTGGATTTGCCGGGGAGCTGTTTTTT.

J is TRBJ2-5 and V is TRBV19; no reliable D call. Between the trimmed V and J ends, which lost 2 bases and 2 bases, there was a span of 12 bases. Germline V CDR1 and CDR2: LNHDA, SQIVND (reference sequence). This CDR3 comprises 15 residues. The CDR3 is CASSILDNSQETQYF. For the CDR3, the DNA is TGTGCCAGTAGTATATTAGACAACTCGCAAGAGACCCAGTACTTC.

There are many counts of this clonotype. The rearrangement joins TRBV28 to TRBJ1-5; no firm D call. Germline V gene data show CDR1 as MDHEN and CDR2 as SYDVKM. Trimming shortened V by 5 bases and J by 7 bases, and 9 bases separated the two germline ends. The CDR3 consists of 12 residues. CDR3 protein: CASSPPGQPQHF. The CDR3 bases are TGTGCCAGCAGTCCCCCCGGGCAGCCCCAGCATTTT.

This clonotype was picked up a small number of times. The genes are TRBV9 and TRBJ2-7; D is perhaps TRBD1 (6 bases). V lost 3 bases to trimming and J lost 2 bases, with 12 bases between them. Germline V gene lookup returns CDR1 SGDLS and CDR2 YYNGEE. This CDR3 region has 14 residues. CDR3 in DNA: TGTGCCAGCAGCGGGGACACTAGACCCTACGAGCAGTACTTC. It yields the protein CASSGDTRPYEQYF.

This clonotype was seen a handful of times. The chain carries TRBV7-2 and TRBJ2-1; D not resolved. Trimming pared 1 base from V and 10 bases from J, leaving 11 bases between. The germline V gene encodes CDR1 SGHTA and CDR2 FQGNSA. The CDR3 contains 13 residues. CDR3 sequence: CASSLGTKAEQFF. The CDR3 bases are TGTGCCAGCAGCTTAGGAACCAAGGCGGAGCAGTTCTTC.

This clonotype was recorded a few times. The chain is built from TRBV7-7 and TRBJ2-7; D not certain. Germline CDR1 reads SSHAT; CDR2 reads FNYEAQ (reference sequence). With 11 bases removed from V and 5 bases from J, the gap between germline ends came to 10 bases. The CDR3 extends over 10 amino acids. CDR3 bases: TGTGCCGCCAAGTGGGACGAGCAGTACTTC. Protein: CAAKWDEQYF.

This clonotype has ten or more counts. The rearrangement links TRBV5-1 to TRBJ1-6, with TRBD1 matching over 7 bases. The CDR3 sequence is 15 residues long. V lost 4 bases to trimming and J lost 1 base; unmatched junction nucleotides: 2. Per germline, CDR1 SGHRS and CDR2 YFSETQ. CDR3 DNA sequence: TGCGCCAGCAGCACACAGGGGTCCTATAATTCACCCCTCCACTTT. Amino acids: CASSTQGSYNSPLHF.

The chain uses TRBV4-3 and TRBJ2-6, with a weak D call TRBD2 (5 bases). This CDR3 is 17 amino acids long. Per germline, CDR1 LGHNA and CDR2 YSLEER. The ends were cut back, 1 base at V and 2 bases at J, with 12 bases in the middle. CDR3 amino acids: CASSQVGTGAGANVLTF. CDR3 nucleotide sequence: TGCGCCAGCAGCCAAGTTGGTACCGGGGCTGGGGCCAACGTCCTGACTTTC.